These 7 T cell receptor beta chains were all obtained from the same sample, sequenced in a study of cytomegalovirus exposure and HLA in healthy donors. Vbeta (60) and Jbeta (13) primers were used in the PCR. Method: immunoSEQ multiplex PCR; TCRdb's copy keeps in-frame clones and lacks some. The data show roughly 140,000 clones, 77% seen once. The sequencing input was PBMCs. These receptors all stem from a woman aged 45-60 years in good health and CMV-seronegative.

This clone was counted a few times. V usage is TRBV6-5 and J usage is TRBJ1-4; a weak D match, TRBD1 (5 bases). The CDR3 spans 12 residues. Between the trimmed V and J ends, which lost 8 bases and 3 bases, there was a span of 7 bases. Germline values: CDR1 MNHEY, CDR2 SVGAGI. The CDR3 bases are TGTGCCAGCGGAGGGGCTAATGAAAAACTGTTTTTT. Protein product: CASGGANEKLFF.

This chain links TRBV7-8 with TRBJ1-1, with a weak D call TRBD1 (5 bases). Germline V lookup: CDR1 SGHVS, CDR2 FQNEAQ. The CDR3 is 16 residues long. V lost 5 bases and J lost 0, with 16 bases in between. CDR3 nucleotide sequence: TGTGCCAGCAGCCCGGCCCTCGGGACTATGAACACTGAAGCTTTCTTT. Translated: CASSPALGTMNTEAFF.

The CDR3: CASSLLASGGAYEQFF. For the CDR3, the DNA is TGTGCCAGCAGCTTACTGGCTAGCGGGGGGGCCTATGAGCAGTTCTTC. The V call is TRBV7-9, the J call TRBJ2-1, with TRBD2 matching over 12 bases. This CDR3 has 16 amino acids. Germline assignment: CDR1 SEHNR and CDR2 FQNEAQ (reference sequence). V was clipped by 2 bases and J by 8 bases; unmatched bases: 7. Full variable domain (missing parts from reference TRBV7-9 and TRBJ2-1): DTGVSQNPRHKITKRGQNVTFRCDPISEHNRLYWYRQTLGQGPEFLTYFQNEAQLEKSRLLSDRFSAERPKGSFSTLEIQRTEQGDSAMYLCASSLLASGGAYEQFFGPGTRLTVL.

The chain is built from TRBV7-9 and TRBJ1-2; 7 bases match TRBD1. The V and J ends lost 7 bases and 4 bases, in that order; junction bases with no gene match: 12. Germline CDR1 reads SEHNR; CDR2 reads FQNEAQ (reference sequence). This CDR3 has 15 amino acids. In DNA form, the CDR3 reads TGTGCCAGCACCCTTGAACCGGGACAGTCCTATGGCTACACCTTC. As protein: CASTLEPGQSYGYTF. The variable domain in full, completed from reference TRBV7-9 and TRBJ1-2, reads DTGVSQNPRHKITKRGQNVTFRCDPISEHNRLYWYRQTLGQGPEFLTYFQNEAQLEKSRLLSDRFSAERPKGSFSTLEIQRTEQGDSAMYLCASTLEPGQSYGYTFGSGTRLTVV.

V usage is TRBV7-2 and J usage is TRBJ1-3, with D perhaps TRBD1 (5 bases). CDR3 length equals 16 residues. Per germline, CDR1 SGHTA and CDR2 FQGNSA. Trimming shortened V by 0 bases and J by 0 bases, and 9 bases separated the two germline ends. The CDR3: CASSLAPRASGNTIYF. CDR3 nucleotide sequence: TGTGCCAGCAGCTTAGCGCCCAGGGCCTCTGGAAACACCATATATTTT.

The sample holds one count of this clone. This rearrangement joins TRBV5-4 to TRBJ1-3; unclear D gene. Per the germline V gene, CDR1 is SGHNT and CDR2 is YYREEE (reference sequence). This CDR3 region has 14 residues. V was clipped by 4 bases and J by 0 bases, with 8 bases between them. The CDR3 DNA sequence: TGTGCCAGCAGCCTGGGCGTCTCTGGAAACACCATATATTTT. This codes for CASSLGVSGNTIYF. Together with reference TRBV5-4 and TRBJ1-3, the CDR3 gives the full variable domain: ETGVTQSPTHLIKTRGQQVTLRCSSQSGHNTVSWYQQALGQGPQFIFQYYREEENGRGNFPPRFSGLQFPNYSSELNVNALELDDSALYLCASSLGVSGNTIYFGEGSWLTVV.

The V gene is TRBV7-9, the J gene TRBJ2-1, with D perhaps matching TRBD2 (5 bases). Trimming shortened V by 2 bases and J by 5 bases, and 10 bases separated the two germline ends. CDR1 and CDR2 from the germline V gene are SEHNR and FQNEAQ (reference sequence). The CDR3 runs to 14 residues. The CDR3: CASSLRAVHNEQFF. Here the CDR3 DNA reads TGTGCCAGCAGCTTAAGAGCGGTACACAATGAGCAGTTCTTC.